One and the same sample provided the 3 T cell receptor beta chains below, sequenced in a study of blood T cells in healthy people across ages. The authors ran a second PCR of 7 to 11 cycles using a sample-barcoded 5' primer and a J-beta primer mix. TCRdb reprocessed the 5' RACE reads via MiXCR and lists one record per CDR3 protein. The sample holds 1.2 million to 1.5 million distinct CDR3 sequences, around 55% seen once. Sample: blood. The source of these receptors is a man between 18 and 35 years old in good health.

This rearrangement joins TRBV21-1 to TRBJ1-1. TRBV21-1 is an annotated pseudogene. The CDR3 totals 15 residues. The CDR3 region is CASSSHSDWNTEAFF. CDR3 bases: TGTGCCAGCAGCAGCCATTCCGATTGGAACACTGAAGCTTTCTTT.

This clonotype was detected only a few times. The chain joins TRBV29-1 to TRBJ2-1, with TRBD2 matching 9 bases. CDR1 is SQVTM and CDR2 is ANQGSEA in the germline V gene. The CDR3 loop spans 13 amino acids. J gave up 4 bases and V 7 bases, and 5 bases lay outside the gene matches. CDR3 region: CSGVAGEYNEQFF. The CDR3 DNA is TGCAGCGGAGTAGCGGGGGAGTACAATGAGCAGTTCTTC.

The chain combines TRBV20-1 with TRBJ1-2; possible D gene TRBD1, 5 bases. Germline CDR1 and CDR2: DFQATT and SNEGSKA (reference sequence). The ends were cut back, 7 bases at V and 4 bases at J, with 13 bases in the middle. The CDR3 contains 12 residues. The chain's CDR3 is CSVRGQTYGYTF. The CDR3 nucleotides read TGCAGTGTTCGAGGACAAACCTATGGCTACACCTTC.